This TCR beta chain was identified in a study of graft-versus-host responses after intestinal transplantation. Background on the study: Every one of the recipients received anti-thymocyte globulin induction and afterwards took tacrolimus and steroids for about 3 years. Study observations and caveats: GvH clones were found in recipient marrow; some appeared first in ileum or blood. Where graft-donor T cell macrochimerism was present, patients had high graft-versus-host to host-versus-graft clonal ratios in allografts. Circulating GvH clones peaking coincided with falling HvG clones soon after transplant.

Only in-frame clones appear in the TCRdb table, and some are missing; sequencing was by immunoSEQ multiplex PCR. This table holds 55,000 to 75,000 clones, 75% to 90% found once. To note about this clone: Its specificity is unknown.

With 6 bases removed from V and 4 bases from J, the gap between germline ends came to 19 bases. The CDR3 covers 16 residues. The germline V gene encodes CDR1 SGHAT and CDR2 FQNNGV. The J gene is TRBJ1-3, the V gene TRBV11-2; D ambiguous. Sequencing was performed on unstimulated CD4+ T cells sorted from spleen or lymph node cells, taken before transplant. This clonotype was sampled from a human donor who was the organ donor for an intestinal transplant. The CDR3 sequence is CASRTNPGRSGNTIYF. The CDR3 coding sequence is TGTGCCAGCAGAACAAACCCGGGGAGATCCGGAAACACCATATATTTT. The complete variable domain, with remaining parts taken from reference TRBV11-2 and TRBJ1-3, reads EAGVAQSPRYKIIEKRQSVAFWCNPISGHATLYWYQQILGQGPKLLIQFQNNGVVDDSQLPKDRFSAERLKGVDSTLKIQPAKLEDSAVYLCASRTNPGRSGNTIYFGEGSWLTVV.